The text below deals with one TCR beta chain. Here immunoSEQ multiplex PCR was the method, and the copy in TCRdb shows in-frame clones only, minus some. The table has about 130,000 clones, 70% to 85% seen once. This sample stems from a study of PD-L1 blockade in urothelial cancer. Overall study context: At 3 weeks (second dose) and 6 weeks after starting treatment, blood was analyzed. Blood samples had a median of approximately 150,000 T cells, tens of thousands of unique TCRs, and clonality roughly 0.074.

Time point denoted: pretreatment peripheral blood. It was locally advanced or metastatic urothelial carcinoma that patients had. All patients handed over anywhere from 1 to 8 samples, pretreatment and on-treatment. The TCR originated in a man over 45 with urothelial cancer. Source: PBMCs, taken around atezolizumab (anti-PD-L1) treatment.

The CDR3 nucleotides read TGTGCCAGCAGCGTGACAGGGTACAATGAGCAGTTCTTC. It is translated as CASSVTGYNEQFF. The V and J genes are TRBV9 and TRBJ2-1; TRBD1 aligns across 7 bases. The J segment lost 4 bases and the V segment lost 2 bases, leaving 0 bases of the junction unmatched. CDR1 and CDR2 (germline): SGDLS, YYNGEE. CDR3 size: 13 residues.